Following are 15 T cell receptor beta chains from one sample sequenced in a study of beta chain features in type 1 diabetes. The whole isolated RNA underwent reverse transcription, so sequencing captured expressed TCRB transcripts. TCRdb's copy holds only in-frame clones and misses some; the assay was immunoSEQ multiplex PCR. The sample lists hundreds of thousands of clones, roughly 15% seen once, with 0.02% to 0.025% in the top ten. Sequencing used naive CD4+ T cells from blood. The receptors shown here come from a woman aged 18-35 years in good health.

The chain employs TRBV10-3 and TRBJ2-7; TRBD1 aligns across 9 bases. The CDR3 covers 13 residues. Germline CDR1 ENHRY, CDR2 SYGVKD. Trimming took 6 bases from V and 0 from J; bases not matched to a gene: 0. The CDR3 DNA sequence: TGTGCCATCAGGGGACAGGGCTCCTACGAGCAGTACTTC. It translates to CAIRGQGSYEQYF.

V gene TRBV6-1 combines with J gene TRBJ2-5; a weak D match, TRBD2 (6 bases). Germline loops: CDR1 MNHNS, CDR2 SASEGT. CDR3 size: 16 residues. V lost 3 bases, J lost 3 bases, and 17 bases lay in between. The CDR3 coding sequence is TGTGCCAGCAGTGACCCCTCAGGAGGGGCCAAAGAGACCCAGTACTTC. Translated: CASSDPSGGAKETQYF.

The gene calls are TRBV11-1 and TRBJ2-5; maybe TRBD1 (6 bases). Germline assignment: CDR1 SGHAT and CDR2 FQDESV (reference sequence). This CDR3 has 14 amino acids. The germline V and J ends were trimmed by 4 bases and 1 base, with 10 bases remaining between them. The CDR3 reads CASSSVDSQETQYF. The CDR3 bases are TGTGCCAGCAGCTCAGTGGACAGCCAAGAGACCCAGTACTTC.

This clone was counted between two and nine times. V usage is TRBV25-1 and J usage is TRBJ1-4, with D hard to call. Looked up from germline, CDR1 is MGHDK and CDR2 is SYGVNS. This CDR3 spans 13 amino acids. The ends were cut back, 3 bases at V and 8 bases at J, with 10 bases in the middle. The CDR3 is CASSEWGGEKLFF. The DNA of the CDR3 is TGTGCCAGCAGTGAGTGGGGAGGGGAAAAACTGTTTTTT.

In its sample, this clone was seen a few times. The J gene is TRBJ2-7, the V gene TRBV7-9, with 9 positions matching TRBD1. This CDR3 contains 15 residues. Germline CDR1 and CDR2: SEHNR and FQNEAQ (reference sequence). The V and J ends lost 2 bases and 1 base, in that order; junction bases with no gene match: 3. CDR3 loop: CASSLLGQGSYEQYF. CDR3 coding DNA: TGTGCCAGCAGCTTACTGGGACAGGGTTCCTACGAGCAGTACTTC.

The chain joins TRBV5-1 to TRBJ2-3; perhaps D is TRBD1 or TRBD2 (5 bases each). Germline V gene data show CDR1 as SGHRS and CDR2 as YFSETQ. The CDR3 is 16 amino acids. Trimming stripped 6 bases from V and 0 bases from J, with 17 bases between. The chain's CDR3 is CASTRGLGPSTDTQYF. CDR3 DNA: TGCGCCAGCACCCGAGGGTTGGGACCCAGCACAGATACGCAGTATTTT.

V usage is TRBV4-2 and J usage is TRBJ2-1, with D perhaps TRBD1 (6 bases). This CDR3 is 14 amino acids long. V gave up 4 bases and J gave up 8 bases, with 15 bases separating them. CDR1 LGHNA and CDR2 YNFKEQ come from the germline V gene. CDR3 residues: CASSRGQFIDEQFF. In nucleotides, the CDR3 is TGTGCCAGCAGCCGAGGACAGTTCATCGATGAGCAGTTCTTC.

This clone was observed a handful of times. The identical CDR3 is also encoded by other nucleotide sequences in the sample. This rearrangement joins TRBV18 to TRBJ2-7; possible D gene TRBD1, 5 bases. Germline V gene sequence: CDR1 KGHSH, CDR2 LQKENI. Deletions cut 3 bases from V and 2 bases from J, with 8 bases between. The CDR3 contains 13 residues. The CDR3 DNA follows: TGTGCCAGCTCACCGACAGTGACCTACGAGCAGTACTTC. Amino acids: CASSPTVTYEQYF.

This clone occurred a few times. The chain has TRBV5-1 and TRBJ1-1; 7 nucleotides line up with TRBD1. Losses at the gene ends were 7 bases for V and 1 base for J; bases not matched to a gene: 7. The CDR3 is 14 residues long. Germline CDR1 reads SGHRS; CDR2 reads YFSETQ. The CDR3 here is CASARGQENTEAFF. In DNA, the CDR3 is TGCGCCAGCGCAAGAGGACAGGAGAACACTGAAGCTTTCTTT.

This chain uses TRBV10-3 with TRBJ2-1, with D unresolved. The germline V gene has CDR1 ENHRY and CDR2 SYGVKD. V dropped 3 bases and J dropped 5 bases, with 17 bases sitting between them. The CDR3 covers 16 residues. Here the CDR3 reads CAISDSKGFRNNEQFF. The CDR3 DNA reads TGTGCCATCAGTGACTCTAAGGGATTTAGGAACAATGAGCAGTTCTTC.

A remark on this clone: This may arise from a read error, as a much more abundant clone is one base away. This same CDR3 is encoded by further DNA sequences in the sample. The rearrangement uses TRBV2 and TRBJ2-3, with D unclear. This CDR3 is built from 11 residues. Trimming left V 6 bases short and J 3 bases short, with 4 bases between. The V gene's germline CDR1 is SNHLY and CDR2 FYNNEI. For the CDR3, the DNA is TGTGCCAGCAGCTTGACAGATACGCAGTATTTT. Its protein is CASSLTDTQYF.

This chain connects TRBV11-3 to TRBJ2-1; TRBD2 matches at 13 bases. Germline CDR1 reads SGHNT; CDR2 reads YENEEA. Germline trimming cut 5 bases from V and 8 bases from J; bases unmatched to any gene: 12. The length of the CDR3 is 17 residues. The CDR3, as DNA: TGTGCCAGCAGCCCCGGACTAGCGGGAGTTATAGGATATGAGCAGTTCTTC. Translated, it gives CASSPGLAGVIGYEQFF.

This clone was seen a handful of times. The chain is built from TRBV9 and TRBJ2-3; D is undetermined. Germline values: CDR1 SGDLS, CDR2 YYNGEE. Trimming removed 0 bases at V and 7 bases at J, with 12 bases between. There are 14 residues in the CDR3. In DNA form, the CDR3 reads TGTGCCAGCAGCGTAGCTACCGCGTATTATACGCAGTATTTT. Its protein product is CASSVATAYYTQYF.

This clone was found a few times. The rearrangement uses TRBV6-5 and TRBJ2-7; a possible D gene is TRBD1 (7 bases). This CDR3 has 14 residues. Germline CDR1 is MNHEY and CDR2 is SVGAGI. V gave up 2 bases and J gave up 3 bases, with 11 bases separating them. The DNA for the CDR3 is TGTGCCAGCAGTTACCGGCAGGGGGGCTACGAGCAGTACTTC. The encoded protein is CASSYRQGGYEQYF.

This rearrangement joins TRBV2 to TRBJ2-3; D gene ambiguous. This CDR3 contains 12 residues. V was cut by 1 base and J by 5 bases, with 4 bases left in between. Germline V gives CDR1 SNHLY, CDR2 FYNNEI. As DNA, the CDR3 is TGTGCCAGCAGTGAAGAGGTAGATACGCAGTATTTT. Encoded protein: CASSEEVDTQYF. The whole variable domain, filled in from reference TRBV2 and TRBJ2-3, reads EPEVTQTPSHQVTQMGQEVILRCVPISNHLYFYWYRQILGQKVEFLVSFYNNEISEKSEIFDDQFSVERPDGSNFTLKIRSTKLEDSAMYFCASSEEVDTQYFGPGTRLTVL.